This T cell receptor (beta chain) was retrieved from a study of relationships among human T cell subsets. Study findings and constraints: Substantial CDR3 sharing among Th1, Th2 and regulatory cells suggested stochastic fate choice. Over 50% of CD8+ cytotoxic sequences came from clones with over 100 reads.

In its sample, this clonotype was seen a few times. The antigen is undetermined. CDR1 is DFQATT and CDR2 is SNEGSKA in the germline V gene (reference sequence). The CDR3 covers 13 residues. Trimming took 6 bases from V and 9 from J, leaving 20 bases between them. TCR alpha and beta CDR3s were amplified from mRNA by semiquantitative ARM-PCR. Exponential amplification used communal superprimers after tagged nested gene-specific primers in ARM-PCR. Exonuclease cleared nested primers, then first-round products were reamplified. One entry per CDR3 protein, called by TCRdb with MiXCR from the multiplex PCR reads. The table shows 2,000 to 3,000 distinct CDR3 sequences, with about two fifths occurring only once. Activated T cells were isolated as CD45RA-RO-CD69+ with anti-CD69 microbeads.

Sequences were obtained from activated T cells sorted from blood. Subset indicated: CD45RA-RO-CD69+ activated T cells. This TCR was sampled from a man aged 35 to 55 in good health. The rearrangement links TRBV20-1 to TRBJ1-1; D might be TRBD1 (6 bases). The CDR3 sequence: CSALKGTPGKAFF. The CDR3, as DNA: TGCAGTGCCCTAAAAGGGACACCCGGAAAAGCTTTCTTT.